The clone carrying this T cell receptor beta chain was recorded a few times. Its target is not known. The sample comes from a study of shared clonotypes between healthy human individuals. Turning to the study itself: Ranging from 18 to 49 in age, donors were two women and three men. Whole-study results and caveats: In having few donors, the study represented limited genetic and exposure-history diversity. Read depth was anticipated to influence clonotype sharing among donors.

Naive CD8 cells lacked CD45RO and underwent positive selection for CCR7, leaving out terminally differentiated effector memory CD45RA+ cells. The donors were adults (healthy and HIV-negative) with no recent acute infections or vaccinations. The table came from immunoSEQ multiplex PCR; TCRdb's copy has only in-frame clones and leaves some out. The sample has about 680,000 clones; about 91% are singletons. V gave up 5 bases and J gave up 5 bases; unmatched junction bases: 2. The CDR3 covers 14 residues. Per the germline V gene, CDR1 is SGHTA and CDR2 is FQGTGA. Sequencing was done on a sample of naive CD8+ T cells sorted from blood. V usage is TRBV7-3 and J usage is TRBJ2-2; 10 bases map to TRBD2. The sequence was obtained from a man aged 25 to 40 in good health. CDR3: CASSLAGVTGELFF. For the CDR3, the DNA is TGTGCCAGCAGCCTAGCGGGAGTAACCGGGGAGCTGTTTTTT. The whole variable domain, filled in from reference TRBV7-3 and TRBJ2-2, reads GAGVSQTPSNKVTEKGKYVELRCDPISGHTALYWYRQSLGQGPEFLIYFQGTGAADDSGLPNDRFFAVRPEGSVSTLKIQRTERGDSAVYLCASSLAGVTGELFFGEGSRLTVL.